What follows are 14 T cell receptor beta chains derived from one specimen sequenced in a study of blood T cell repertoires in COVID-19. The method was immunoSEQ multiplex PCR; TCRdb's version includes in-frame clones alone and lacks a portion of them. The profile covers about 300,000 clones, with roughly 86% appearing a single time and roughly 1.6% taken by the ten largest. Sequencing used peripheral blood. The receptors stem from a woman aged 45 to 65 with acute or convalescent COVID-19.

This chain joins TRBV7-9 and TRBJ2-1; no clear D. The CDR3 totals 13 residues. Trimming stripped 2 bases from V and 8 bases from J, with 10 bases between. Germline V CDR1 and CDR2: SEHNR, FQNEAQ (reference sequence). In DNA, the CDR3 is TGTGCCAGCAGCTTATTTCTTACAGATGAGCAGTTCTTC. Translating gives CASSLFLTDEQFF.

This clone was seen a single time. The chain couples TRBV28 to TRBJ2-1; 7 bases are shared with TRBD2. This CDR3 is 18 amino acids long. Germline V gene data show CDR1 as MDHEN and CDR2 as SYDVKM. The V segment lost 3 bases and the J segment 0 bases; nucleotides outside the gene matches: 11. The CDR3 loop reads CASSFPLLAKSSYNEQFF. The CDR3, as DNA: TGTGCCAGCAGTTTTCCCCTACTAGCGAAGAGCTCCTACAATGAGCAGTTCTTC. The full variable domain, rest sourced from reference TRBV28 and TRBJ2-1, is DVKVTQSSRYLVKRTGEKVFLECVQDMDHENMFWYRQDPGLGLRLIYFSYDVKMKEKGDIPEGYSVSREKKERFSLILESASTNQTSMYLCASSFPLLAKSSYNEQFFGPGTRLTVL.

This rearrangement joins TRBV18 to TRBJ1-1, with unresolved D. The CDR3 is made up of 11 amino acids. Trimming pared 8 bases from V and 5 bases from J, leaving 9 bases between. Germline CDR1 and CDR2: KGHSH and LQKENI. The CDR3 DNA reads as TGTGCCAGCCTGTTAAATACTGAAGCTTTCTTT. Encoded protein: CASLLNTEAFF.

The chain couples TRBV5-5 to TRBJ2-4; perhaps TRBD2 as D (6 bases). Germline CDR1 reads SGHKS; CDR2 reads YYEKEE (reference sequence). The CDR3 consists of 15 residues. Trimming pared 0 bases from V and 6 bases from J, leaving 13 bases between. The CDR3 protein is CASSLDTGGSNIQYF. The DNA for the CDR3 is TGTGCCAGCAGCTTGGATACAGGAGGGTCAAACATTCAGTACTTC.

This CDR3 reads CASAGAGNSPLHF. CDR3 coding DNA: TGTGCCAGCGCAGGGGCCGGCAATTCACCCCTCCACTTT. V is TRBV2 and J is TRBJ1-6; D is possibly TRBD1 (6 bases). Germline lookup yields CDR1 SNHLY and CDR2 FYNNEI. The CDR3 is 13 amino acids. V lost 8 bases, J lost 7 bases, and 12 bases lay in between.

The chain recombines TRBV5-1 with TRBJ1-2; D gene ambiguous. V lost 0 bases to trimming and J lost 2 bases, with 11 bases between them. The CDR3 runs 15 residues. The germline gives CDR1 SGHRS, CDR2 YFSETQ. The CDR3 sequence: CASSLAGVGNYGYTF. The CDR3 DNA reads TGCGCCAGCAGCTTGGCCGGGGTAGGGAACTATGGCTACACCTTC.

The chain uses TRBV5-4 and TRBJ2-5, with 13 bases identical to TRBD2. Germline trimming cut 4 bases from V and 2 bases from J; bases unmatched to any gene: 5. The CDR3 extends over 16 amino acids. CDR1 and CDR2 from the germline V gene are SGHNT and YYREEE (reference sequence). The CDR3 nucleotides read TGTGCCAGCAGCGTACTAGCGGGAGGGGGGCAAGAGACCCAGTACTTC. This gives the protein CASSVLAGGGQETQYF.

The chain is built from TRBV27 and TRBJ1-5, with 9 nucleotides matching TRBD1. J lost 3 bases, V lost 5 bases, and 5 bases had no gene match. This CDR3 comprises 15 residues. Germline-derived CDR1 and CDR2 are MNHEY and SMNVEV (reference sequence). In DNA, the CDR3 is TGTGCCAGCAGTCCACGGACAGGGGCCAATCAGCCCCAGCATTTT. Amino acids: CASSPRTGANQPQHF.

V gene TRBV29-1 combines with J gene TRBJ1-4; 7 bases agree with TRBD1. Germline V lookup: CDR1 SQVTM, CDR2 ANQGSEA. V lost 7 bases to trimming and J lost 5 bases; unmatched junction nucleotides: 4. This CDR3 is built from 12 residues. The CDR3 loop reads CSGGQSNEKLFF. DNA for the CDR3: TGCAGCGGGGGACAGTCAAATGAAAAACTGTTTTTT.

This sequence joins TRBV7-9 and TRBJ1-1; weak D call: TRBD1 (6 bases). V was shortened by 2 bases and J by 0 bases, with 16 bases between the two germline ends. CDR3 length equals 17 residues. Germline values: CDR1 SEHNR, CDR2 FQNEAQ (reference sequence). The CDR3 region has the DNA TGTGCCAGCAGCTTACAGTCCAGGGGTATCATGAACACTGAAGCTTTCTTT. This encodes CASSLQSRGIMNTEAFF.

This chain uses TRBV4-1 with TRBJ2-7; tentative D call: TRBD1 (6 bases). V lost 4 bases and J lost 1, with 8 bases in between. Germline V gene lookup returns CDR1 MGHRA and CDR2 YSYEKL. The CDR3 spans 13 residues. CDR3 sequence: CASSRQGSYEQYF. The CDR3 region has the DNA TGCGCCAGCAGCCGGCAGGGGTCCTACGAGCAGTACTTC.

V usage is TRBV4-1 and J usage is TRBJ2-1; D is unclear. With 0 bases removed from V and 0 bases from J, the gap between germline ends came to 18 bases. This CDR3 has 19 residues. Germline V CDR1 and CDR2: MGHRA, YSYEKL. The CDR3 is CASSQDTVHFSSSYNEQFF. CDR3 sequence (DNA): TGCGCCAGCAGCCAAGATACCGTTCATTTTTCGAGCTCCTACAATGAGCAGTTCTTC.

As DNA, the CDR3 is TGTGCCAGCTCACCACCTAAACTAGCGGGAGTTCGAGATACGCAGTATTTT. It encodes CASSPPKLAGVRDTQYF. V is TRBV18 and J is TRBJ2-3, with TRBD2 matching 11 bases. Germline V CDR1 and CDR2: KGHSH, LQKENI. The V and J ends lost 0 bases and 5 bases, in that order; junction bases with no gene match: 7. CDR3 length: 17 residues. The full variable domain, with the rest looked up from reference TRBV18 and TRBJ2-3, is NAGVMQNPRHLVRRRGQEARLRCSPMKGHSHVYWYRQLPEEGLKFMVYLQKENIIDESGMPKERFSAEFPKEGPSILRIQQVVRGDSAAYFCASSPPKLAGVRDTQYFGPGTRLTVL.

The chain carries TRBV5-1 and TRBJ2-1; TRBD1 aligns across 11 bases. CDR3 length: 15 residues. Germline-derived CDR1 and CDR2 are SGHRS and YFSETQ. Trimming cost V 4 bases and J 10 bases; bases outside gene matches: 10. CDR3 nucleotides: TGCGCCAGCAGCGTCGGACAGGGGGCAAGTGAAGAGCAGTTCTTC. Translation gives CASSVGQGASEEQFF.